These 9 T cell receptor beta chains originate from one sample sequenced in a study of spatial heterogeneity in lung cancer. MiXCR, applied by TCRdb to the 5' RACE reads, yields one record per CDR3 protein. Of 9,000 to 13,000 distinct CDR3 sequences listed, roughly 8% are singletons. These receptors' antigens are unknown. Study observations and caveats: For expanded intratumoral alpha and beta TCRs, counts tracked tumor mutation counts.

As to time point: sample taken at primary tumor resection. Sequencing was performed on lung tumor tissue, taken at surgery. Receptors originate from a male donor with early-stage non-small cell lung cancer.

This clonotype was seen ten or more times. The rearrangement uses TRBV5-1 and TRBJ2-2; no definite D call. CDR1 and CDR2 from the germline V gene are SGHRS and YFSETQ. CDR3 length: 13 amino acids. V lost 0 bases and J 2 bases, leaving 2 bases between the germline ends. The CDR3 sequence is CASSLANTGELFF. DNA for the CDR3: TGCGCCAGCAGCTTGGCCAACACCGGGGAGCTGTTTTTT.

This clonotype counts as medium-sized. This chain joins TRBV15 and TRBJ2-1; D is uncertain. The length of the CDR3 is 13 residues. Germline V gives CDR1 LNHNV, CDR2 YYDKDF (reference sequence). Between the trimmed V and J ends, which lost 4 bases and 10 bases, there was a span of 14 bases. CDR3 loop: CATSTRTHGEQFF. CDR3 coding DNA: TGTGCCACCAGCACCCGGACCCACGGCGAGCAGTTCTTC.

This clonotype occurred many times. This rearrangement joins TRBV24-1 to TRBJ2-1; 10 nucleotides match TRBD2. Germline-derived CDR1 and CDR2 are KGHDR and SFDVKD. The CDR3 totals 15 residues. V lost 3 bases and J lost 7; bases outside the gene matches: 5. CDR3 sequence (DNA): TGTGCCACCAGTGATCCTAGCGGGAGTGGGAATGAGCAGTTCTTC. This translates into CATSDPSGSGNEQFF.

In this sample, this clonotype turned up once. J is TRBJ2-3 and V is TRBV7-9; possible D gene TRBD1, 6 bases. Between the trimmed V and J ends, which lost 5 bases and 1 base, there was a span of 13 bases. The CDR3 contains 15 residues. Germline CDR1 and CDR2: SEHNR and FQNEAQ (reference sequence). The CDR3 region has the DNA TGTGCCAGCAGCCCGCCAGGGGTACGCACAGATACGCAGTATTTT. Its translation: CASSPPGVRTDTQYF. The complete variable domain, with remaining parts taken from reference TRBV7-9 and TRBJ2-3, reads DTGVSQNPRHKITKRGQNVTFRCDPISEHNRLYWYRQTLGQGPEFLTYFQNEAQLEKSRLLSDRFSAERPKGSFSTLEIQRTEQGDSAMYLCASSPPGVRTDTQYFGPGTRLTVL.

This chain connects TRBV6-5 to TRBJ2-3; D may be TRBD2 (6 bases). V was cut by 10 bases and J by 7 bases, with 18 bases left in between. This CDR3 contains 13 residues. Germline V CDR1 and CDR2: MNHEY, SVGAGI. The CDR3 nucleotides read TGTGCCACCTCCCCGGGAGTCCGCCATACGCAGTATTTT. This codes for CATSPGVRHTQYF.

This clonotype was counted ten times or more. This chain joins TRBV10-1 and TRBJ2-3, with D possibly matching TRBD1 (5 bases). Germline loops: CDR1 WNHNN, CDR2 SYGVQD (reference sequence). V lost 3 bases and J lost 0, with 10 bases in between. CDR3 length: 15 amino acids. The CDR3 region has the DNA TGCGCCAGCAGTGACCTGCGACAGAGCACAGATACGCAGTATTTT. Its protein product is CASSDLRQSTDTQYF.

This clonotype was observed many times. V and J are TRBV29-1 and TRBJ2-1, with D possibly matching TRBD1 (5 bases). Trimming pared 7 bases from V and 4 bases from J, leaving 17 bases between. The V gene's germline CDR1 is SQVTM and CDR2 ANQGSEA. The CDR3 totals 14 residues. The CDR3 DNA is TGCAGCGGACTGCAGGGTTTAGGGTACAATGAGCAGTTCTTC. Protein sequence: CSGLQGLGYNEQFF.

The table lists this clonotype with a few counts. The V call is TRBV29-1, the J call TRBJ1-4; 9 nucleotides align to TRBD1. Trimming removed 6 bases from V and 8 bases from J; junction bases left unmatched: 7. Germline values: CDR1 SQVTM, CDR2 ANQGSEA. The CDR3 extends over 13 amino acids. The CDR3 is CSVLQGAWEKLFF. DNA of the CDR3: TGCAGCGTGTTACAGGGGGCCTGGGAAAAACTGTTTTTT.

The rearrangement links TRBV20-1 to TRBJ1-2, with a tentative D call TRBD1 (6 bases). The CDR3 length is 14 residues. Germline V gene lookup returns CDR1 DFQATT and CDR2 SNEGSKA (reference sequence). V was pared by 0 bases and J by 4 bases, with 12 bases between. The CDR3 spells CSAREGGRGYGYTF. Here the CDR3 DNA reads TGCAGTGCTAGAGAGGGGGGCAGAGGCTATGGCTACACCTTC.